A single count supports the clone carrying this T cell receptor beta chain. The antigen remains undetermined. Among the 120 or so subjects of the validation cohort, separate from the roughly 600-subject first cohort, were the donors. The repertoire was sequenced with immunoSEQ multiplex PCR; TCRdb's copy has only in-frame clones and lacks some. The sample yields around 150,000 clones, around 92% seen once. V lost 2 bases to trimming and J lost 3 bases, with 16 bases between them. The length of the CDR3 is 16 residues. CDR1 and CDR2 from the germline V gene are SGHVS and FNYEAQ. This sample is drawn from a study of cytomegalovirus exposure and HLA in healthy donors. The overall study: The roughly 130 validation repertoires used the same platform as the 650 to 850 first-cohort repertoires (as reported by a later analysis). Study-level findings and limits: The study labeled 150 or so TCR beta chains cytomegalovirus-associated. Reportedly, cytomegalovirus status was diagnosed with high sensitivity and specificity.

The TCR sequence derives from a young woman in good health and CMV-seropositive. Sequences were obtained from PBMCs. The rearrangement uses TRBV7-6 and TRBJ2-5; TRBD1 is a possible D gene (6 bases). The CDR3 region is CASSLWQGSQEETQYF. The CDR3 region has the DNA TGTGCCAGCAGCTTATGGCAGGGGAGTCAGGAAGAGACCCAGTACTTC.